Below are 7 T cell receptor beta chains sequenced from a single sample in a study of blood T cell repertoires in COVID-19. This table comes from immunoSEQ multiplex PCR, and its TCRdb copy is limited to in-frame clones, with some not included. The top ten hold roughly 1.3% of the sample, which has a few hundred thousand clones, about four fifths seen once. The source material was PBMCs or T cells enriched from blood (not recorded which). The receptors originated from a woman in her thirties or forties with acute COVID-19.

This clone appeared a single time. CDR3 sequence: CASSLQGAVSTDTQYF. Here the CDR3 DNA reads TGTGCCAGCAGCCTACAGGGGGCGGTCTCCACAGATACGCAGTATTTT. The chain recombines TRBV7-2 with TRBJ2-3, with 9 nucleotides matching TRBD1. CDR3 length: 16 amino acids. Trimming at V came to 5 bases and at J to 2 bases, leaving 8 bases not matched to a gene. Germline lookup yields CDR1 SGHTA and CDR2 FQGNSA.

The J gene is TRBJ2-7, the V gene TRBV7-8, with 8 bases matching TRBD2. V was pared by 1 base and J by 5 bases, with 7 bases of the junction left unmatched. Germline-derived CDR1 and CDR2 are SGHVS and FQNEAQ. The length of the CDR3 is 15 residues. The CDR3 nucleotides read TGTGCCAGCAGCTTAGTAACCGCCGGGGGGGACGAGCAGTACTTC. Residues: CASSLVTAGGDEQYF.

This clone has a handful of counts. The chain has TRBV11-2 and TRBJ2-1, with TRBD2 matching over 7 bases. This CDR3 is 15 amino acids long. V lost 3 bases to trimming and J lost 3 bases; unmatched junction nucleotides: 5. CDR1 SGHAT and CDR2 FQNNGV come from the germline V gene. CDR3 protein: CASSFIGGSYNEQFF. Written as DNA, the CDR3 is TGTGCCAGCAGCTTCATCGGGGGGAGCTACAATGAGCAGTTCTTC.

This clone has more than one count but fewer than ten. This rearrangement joins TRBV4-2 to TRBJ1-1; the D is unclear. With 1 base removed from V and 5 bases from J, the gap between germline ends came to 8 bases. CDR1 and CDR2 (germline): LGHNA, YNFKEQ. The CDR3 is 13 amino acids. The CDR3 DNA reads as TGTGCCAGCAGCCAAGCGTCAGGAACTGAAGCTTTCTTT. This translates into CASSQASGTEAFF.

J is TRBJ1-2 and V is TRBV30; TRBD1 matches 7 bases. Germline CDR1 reads GTSNPN; CDR2 reads SVGIG (reference sequence). The CDR3 length is 14 residues. V shed 3 bases and J 4 bases; nucleotides not matched to a gene: 8. The chain's CDR3 is CAWSSGQLTYGYTF. CDR3 sequence (DNA): TGTGCCTGGAGCTCGGGACAGCTTACCTATGGCTACACCTTC.

CDR3 in amino acids: CASSSKRRRQPEAFF. In nucleotides, the CDR3 is TGTGCCAGCAGCTCCAAACGAAGAAGACAGCCCGAAGCTTTCTTT. This rearrangement joins TRBV13 to TRBJ1-1; a weak D match, TRBD1 (5 bases). V was trimmed by 4 bases and J by 8 bases, leaving 20 bases between them. The germline gives CDR1 PRHDT, CDR2 FYEKMQ (reference sequence). The CDR3 is 15 residues long.

The V and J genes are TRBV19 and TRBJ1-1; maybe TRBD1 (5 bases). V gave up 7 bases and J gave up 1 base, with 10 bases separating them. Germline V CDR1 and CDR2: LNHDA, SQIVND (reference sequence). This CDR3 region has 13 residues. The chain's CDR3 is CASIRTPNTEAFF. In DNA form, the CDR3 reads TGTGCCAGTATAAGGACACCGAACACTGAAGCTTTCTTT.